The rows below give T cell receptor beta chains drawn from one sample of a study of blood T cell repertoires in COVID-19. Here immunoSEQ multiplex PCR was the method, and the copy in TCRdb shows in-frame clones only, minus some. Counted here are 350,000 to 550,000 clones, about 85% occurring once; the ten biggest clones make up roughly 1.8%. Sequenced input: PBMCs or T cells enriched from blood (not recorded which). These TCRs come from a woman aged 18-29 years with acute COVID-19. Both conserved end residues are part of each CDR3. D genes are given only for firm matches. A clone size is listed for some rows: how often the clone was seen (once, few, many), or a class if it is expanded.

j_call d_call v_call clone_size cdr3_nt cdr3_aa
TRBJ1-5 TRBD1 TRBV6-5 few TGTGCCACTCAAGGTGGGACAGGGAACAATCAGCCCCAGCATTTT CATQGGTGNNQPQHF
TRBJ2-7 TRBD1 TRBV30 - TGTGCCTGGAGCGGACAGGGGGGGGACGAGCAGTACTTC CAWSGQGGDEQYF
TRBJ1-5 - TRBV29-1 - TGCAGCCTACCTCCCCAGCCCCAGCATTTT CSLPPQPQHF
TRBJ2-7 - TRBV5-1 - TGCGCCAGCAGCTTGGCGGGGGAACCCCCCTACGAGCAGTACTTC CASSLAGEPPYEQYF
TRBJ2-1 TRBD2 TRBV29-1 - TGCAGCGTAAGCGGGAGCTCCTACAATGAGCAGTTCTTC CSVSGSSYNEQFF
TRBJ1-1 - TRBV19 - TGTGCCAGTAGCCAGGGGAGAGGGAACACTGAAGCTTTCTTT CASSQGRGNTEAFF
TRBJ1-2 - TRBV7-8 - TGTGCCAGCAGCCGGACAGCCTACTATGGCTACACCTTC CASSRTAYYGYTF
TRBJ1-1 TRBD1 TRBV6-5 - TGTGCCAGCAGCTCGACAGGGGTCAACACTGAAGCTTTCTTT CASSSTGVNTEAFF
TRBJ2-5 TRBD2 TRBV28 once TGTGCCAGCAGTTTAAGTCTGGTAGCGGGAGCTGAGACCCAGTACTTC CASSLSLVAGAETQYF
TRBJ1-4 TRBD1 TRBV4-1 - TGCGCCAGCAGCCAAGCAGGGGGCTTGCGTGAAAAACTGTTTTTT CASSQAGGLREKLFF
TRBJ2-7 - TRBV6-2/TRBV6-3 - TGTGCCAGCAGTGGGCTCTACGAGCAGTACTTC CASSGLYEQYF
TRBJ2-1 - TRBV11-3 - TGTGCCAGCAGCTCCGCTACAGGGCTCAAGCCCTACAATGAGCAGTTCTTC CASSSATGLKPYNEQFF
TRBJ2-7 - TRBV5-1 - TGCGCCAGCAAGTGGGGCCCGGACGGAATCTACGAGCAGTACTTC CASKWGPDGIYEQYF
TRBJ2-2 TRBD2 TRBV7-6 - TGTGCCAGCAGCGCGCAACTAGCGGAGGTCGGGGAGCTGTTTTTT CASSAQLAEVGELFF
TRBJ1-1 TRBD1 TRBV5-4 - TGTGCCAGCAGCTTGCCTAAACCGGGACAGGAAAACACTGAAGCTTTCTTT CASSLPKPGQENTEAFF
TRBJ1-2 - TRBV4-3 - TGCGCCAGCAGCCAAGATGCTGGCCGTAACTATGGCTACACCTTC CASSQDAGRNYGYTF
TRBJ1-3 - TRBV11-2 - TGTGCCAGCAGCTCCCCAACGGGAGGAAACACCATATATTTT CASSSPTGGNTIYF